Described below is a single TCR beta chain sequence and its context. The repertoire was sequenced with immunoSEQ multiplex PCR; TCRdb's copy has only in-frame clones and lacks some. The data contain about 68,000 clones, about nine tenths of them singletons. These data belong to a study of T cell changes during pregnancy in multiple sclerosis. Germline V lookup: CDR1 SGDLS, CDR2 YYNGEE. Trimming stripped 0 bases from V and 5 bases from J, with 8 bases between. The CDR3 is made up of 13 amino acids. The clonotype originates from a female donor with multiple sclerosis, enrolled in a pregnancy study. The material was peripheral blood, obtained in the third trimester of pregnancy. The chain has TRBV9 and TRBJ1-1; D not resolved. The CDR3 spells CASSVGRDTEAFF. CDR3 sequence (DNA): TGTGCCAGCAGCGTAGGACGGGATACTGAAGCTTTCTTT.